One sample yielded the 17 T cell receptor beta chains listed below, sequenced in a study of response to subunit inactivated influenza vaccine. MiXCR, run by TCRdb on the RT-PCR reads, gives a single entry per CDR3 protein. Here the sample spans 860,000 or so distinct CDR3 sequences, 21% being singletons. The sample in question was PBMCs from blood, obtained 5 days after vaccination. These receptor sequences come from a man between 45 and 60 years old who received an inactivated influenza vaccine.

Only a few counts were recorded for this clonotype. The chain uses TRBV10-2 and TRBJ1-1; D may be TRBD1 (6 bases). Germline-derived CDR1 and CDR2 are WSHSY and SAAADI. This CDR3 is built from 13 residues. The V end was cut by 4 bases, the J end by 8 bases, with 14 bases between. The CDR3 protein is CASSAAQGREAFF. The CDR3 DNA reads TGCGCCAGCAGTGCAGCTCAGGGGCGGGAAGCTTTCTTT.

The chain carries TRBV24-1 and TRBJ2-1, with 11 bases lining up with TRBD2. The CDR3 spans 19 residues. The V segment lost 3 bases and the J segment 0 bases; nucleotides outside the gene matches: 9. Germline-derived CDR1 and CDR2 are KGHDR and SFDVKD. This CDR3 is CATSDGVAGGPGSYNEQFF. The CDR3 bases are TGTGCCACCAGTGATGGGGTAGCGGGAGGGCCGGGCTCCTACAATGAGCAGTTCTTC.

The chain employs TRBV20-1 and TRBJ1-4; D not certain. The CDR3 runs 14 residues. V lost 1 base and J 0 bases, leaving 6 bases between the germline ends. Germline CDR1 is DFQATT and CDR2 is SNEGSKA (reference sequence). In nucleotides, the CDR3 is TGCAGTGCTAGAGGCAGAGCAACTAATGAAAAACTGTTTTTT. Amino acids: CSARGRATNEKLFF.

In this sample, this clonotype turned up many times. The J gene is TRBJ2-3, the V gene TRBV7-2; either TRBD1 or TRBD2 may fit D (5 bases each). Germline-derived CDR1 and CDR2 are SGHTA and FQGNSA. The V gene lost 1 base and the J gene lost 6 bases, with 8 bases spanning the gap. The CDR3 loop spans 13 amino acids. CDR3 DNA: TGTGCCAGCAGCTTAGGGGGACCGGATACGCAGTATTTT. This translates into CASSLGGPDTQYF.

This clonotype was counted only a few times. The rearrangement links TRBV12-3 or TRBV12-4 to TRBJ1-4; 9 bases are a match to TRBD1. The CDR3 contains 15 residues. The V and J ends lost 1 base and 7 bases, in that order; junction bases with no gene match: 4. The chain's CDR3 is CASSLGTGVGEKLFF. The DNA for the CDR3 is TGTGCCAGCAGTTTAGGGACAGGGGTTGGTGAAAAACTGTTTTTT.

This chain joins TRBV7-9 and TRBJ2-2; D call uncertain. The germline gives CDR1 SEHNR, CDR2 FQNEAQ (reference sequence). V gave up 1 base and J gave up 7 bases, with 19 bases separating them. CDR3 length: 17 residues. The CDR3, as DNA: TGTGCCAGCAGCTTAGGGATCATCTCCGAGAGATACGGGGAGCTGTTTTTT. This codes for CASSLGIISERYGELFF.

The chain combines TRBV29-1 with TRBJ2-7; D gene uncertain. This CDR3 contains 13 residues. Germline V gives CDR1 SQVTM, CDR2 ANQGSEA. Between the trimmed V and J ends, which lost 4 bases and 4 bases, there was a span of 14 bases. CDR3 sequence reads: CSVVRAGVYEQYF. The CDR3 nucleotides read TGCAGCGTTGTCCGGGCTGGAGTTTACGAGCAGTACTTC.

The genes are TRBV12-3 or TRBV12-4 and TRBJ2-4, with unresolved D. V lost 6 bases and J 0 bases, leaving 15 bases between the germline ends. CDR3 size: 16 residues. CDR3 bases: TGTGCCAGCAGCCTCGCGAACAGACTAGCCAAAAACATTCAGTACTTC. Encoded protein: CASSLANRLAKNIQYF.

In this sample, this clonotype turned up many times. This chain connects TRBV20-1 to TRBJ2-1; D unclear. The CDR3 spans 14 residues. Germline loops: CDR1 DFQATT, CDR2 SNEGSKA (reference sequence). Trimming cost V 6 bases and J 5 bases, with 17 bases left between them. The CDR3 sequence: CSAPEVNLNNEQFF. DNA of the CDR3: TGCAGTGCCCCCGAGGTAAATTTAAACAATGAGCAGTTCTTC.

The chain links TRBV4-2 to TRBJ2-2; weak D call: TRBD2 (5 bases). Germline-derived CDR1 and CDR2 are LGHNA and YNFKEQ. The CDR3 contains 16 residues. The ends were cut back, 0 bases at V and 6 bases at J, with 14 bases in the middle. The CDR3 here is CASSQDLGRRSGELFF. CDR3 nucleotide sequence: TGTGCCAGCAGCCAAGATCTTGGGCGGAGGTCCGGGGAGCTGTTTTTT.

This clonotype appeared many times. The gene calls are TRBV29-1 and TRBJ2-1, with D uncertain. V was clipped by 7 bases and J by 16 bases, with 11 bases between them. Germline V gene sequence: CDR1 SQVTM, CDR2 ANQGSEA. This CDR3 contains 8 residues. The CDR3 spells CSAGSFFF. In nucleotides, the CDR3 is TGCAGCGCCGGCTCGTTCTTCTTC.

V and J are TRBV2 and TRBJ2-1; D is uncertain. This CDR3 is 11 amino acids long. Germline CDR1 and CDR2: SNHLY and FYNNEI. V was clipped by 7 bases and J by 4 bases, with 5 bases between them. CDR3 residues: CASTRYNEQFF. CDR3 nucleotides: TGTGCCAGCACCCGTTACAATGAGCAGTTCTTC.

This sequence joins TRBV11-2 and TRBJ2-7; TRBD1 matches at 10 bases. The CDR3 extends over 13 amino acids. The junction had 4 bases not matched to a gene; V was cut back by 5 bases and J by 6 bases. Per the germline V gene, CDR1 is SGHAT and CDR2 is FQNNGV. This CDR3 reads CASSPGQGVEQYF. The CDR3 nucleotides read TGTGCCAGCAGCCCAGGACAGGGGGTCGAGCAGTACTTC.

This chain joins TRBV25-1 and TRBJ2-7; 7 nucleotides line up with TRBD1. This CDR3 contains 14 residues. CDR1 and CDR2 from the germline V gene are MGHDK and SYGVNS. V lost 1 base and J lost 3; bases outside the gene matches: 3. CDR3 nucleotides: TGTGCCAGCAGTGAATCGGGACAGCACTACGAGCAGTACTTC. Its translation is CASSESGQHYEQYF.

This sequence joins TRBV4-3 and TRBJ1-1, with unresolved D. CDR3 length: 14 residues. The germline V gene encodes CDR1 LGHNA and CDR2 YSLEER. The ends were cut back, 1 base at V and 3 bases at J, with 9 bases in the middle. CDR3 sequence (DNA): TGCGCCAGCAGCCAAGCCTTCGGGTACACTGAAGCTTTCTTT. Translated, it gives CASSQAFGYTEAFF.

The chain is built from TRBV11-2 and TRBJ2-1; a weak D match, TRBD2 (6 bases). V lost 5 bases to trimming and J lost 5 bases, with 16 bases between them. The CDR3 runs 15 residues. The V gene's germline CDR1 is SGHAT and CDR2 FQNNGV. The CDR3 nucleotides are TGTGCCAGCAGCCCGCGGGGCCAAGTCCACAATGAGCAGTTCTTC. It yields the protein CASSPRGQVHNEQFF.

The gene calls are TRBV5-1 and TRBJ2-2; 8 bases match TRBD2. The V gene's germline CDR1 is SGHRS and CDR2 YFSETQ. V trimming: 0 bases; J trimming: 3 bases; junction bases outside the gene matches: 10. CDR3 length equals 18 residues. The CDR3 sequence: CASSLGPAGAIDTGELFF. The CDR3 DNA reads TGCGCCAGCAGCTTGGGTCCAGCGGGGGCGATTGACACCGGGGAGCTGTTTTTT.